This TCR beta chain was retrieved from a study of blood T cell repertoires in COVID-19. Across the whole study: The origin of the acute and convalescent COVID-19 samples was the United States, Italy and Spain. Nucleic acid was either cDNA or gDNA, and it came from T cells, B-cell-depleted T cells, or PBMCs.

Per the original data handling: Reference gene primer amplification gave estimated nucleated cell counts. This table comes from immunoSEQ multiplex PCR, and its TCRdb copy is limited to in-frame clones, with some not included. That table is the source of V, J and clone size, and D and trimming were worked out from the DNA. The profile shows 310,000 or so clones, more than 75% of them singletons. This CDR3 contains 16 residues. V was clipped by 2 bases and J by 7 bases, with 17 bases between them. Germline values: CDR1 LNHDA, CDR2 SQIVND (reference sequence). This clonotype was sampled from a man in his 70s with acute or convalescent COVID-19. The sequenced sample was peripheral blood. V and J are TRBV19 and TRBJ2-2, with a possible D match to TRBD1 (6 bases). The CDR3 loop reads CASSIPSGQGYGELFF. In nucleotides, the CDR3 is TGTGCCAGTAGTATACCCTCGGGTCAGGGGTACGGGGAGCTGTTTTTT.